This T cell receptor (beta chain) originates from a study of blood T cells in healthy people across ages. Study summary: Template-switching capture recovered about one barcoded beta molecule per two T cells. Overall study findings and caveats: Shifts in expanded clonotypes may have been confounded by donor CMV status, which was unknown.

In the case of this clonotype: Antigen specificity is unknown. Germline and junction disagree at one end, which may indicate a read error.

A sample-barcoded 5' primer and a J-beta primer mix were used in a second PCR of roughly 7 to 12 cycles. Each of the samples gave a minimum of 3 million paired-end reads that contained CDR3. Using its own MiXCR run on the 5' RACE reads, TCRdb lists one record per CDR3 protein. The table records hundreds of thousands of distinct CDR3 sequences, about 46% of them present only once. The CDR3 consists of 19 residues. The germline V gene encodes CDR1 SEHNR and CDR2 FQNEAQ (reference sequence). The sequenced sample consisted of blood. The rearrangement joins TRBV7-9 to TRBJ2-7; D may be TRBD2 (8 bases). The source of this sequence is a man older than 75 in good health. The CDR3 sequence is CTSSPRRGQSGSAYNEQYF. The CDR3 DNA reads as TGTACCAGCAGCCCTAGGAGGGGACAGAGCGGGAGTGCATACAATGAGCAGTACTTC.